Following are 25 T cell receptor beta chains from one sample sequenced in a study of T cells after yellow fever vaccination (dated by TCRdb to between 2018 and 2021). Library preparation used 5' RACE. Sequencing instrument: Illumina NovaSeq 6000. TCRdb reprocessed the public reads (quality trimming at Q25 with fastp, clone calling with MiXCR) and kept in-frame beta chains. When rows share a CDR3 protein, they turn into one entry using the most common DNA and genes. In this sample the table shows 100,000 to 150,000 distinct CDR3 sequences, around 15% of which occur a single time. Roughly 45% of the sample is taken by the ten largest. The treatment or condition tag for this specimen amounts to: live attenuated yellow fever vaccine strain. The specimen comprised CD8+ T cells sorted from PBMCs, sampled 5 days after the yellow fever booster vaccination. The source is a man between 18 and 29 years old who received the YFV17D yellow fever vaccine.

The rearrangement joins TRBV29-1 to TRBJ2-2; 12 bases align to TRBD2. CDR1 and CDR2 (germline): SQVTM, ANQGSEA. Trimming took 6 bases from V and 5 from J; bases not matched to a gene: 7. The CDR3 length is 15 residues. CDR3 in DNA: TGCAGCGTGGGGAAGACTAGCGGGGGAACCGGGGAGCTGTTTTTT. It translates to CSVGKTSGGTGELFF.

This clonotype has only a few counts. This CDR3 is CASRWTGDSNQPQHF. The CDR3 nucleotides read TGTGCCAGTAGATGGACAGGGGATAGCAATCAGCCCCAGCATTTT. V usage is TRBV19 and J usage is TRBJ1-5; 9 bases align to TRBD1. The CDR3 runs to 15 residues. Germline assignment: CDR1 LNHDA and CDR2 SQIVND (reference sequence). After removal of 6 bases from V and 0 bases from J, the junction contained 3 bases not matched to a gene.

This clonotype was counted at least ten times. The chain employs TRBV12-3 or TRBV12-4 and TRBJ2-1, with 11 bases that match TRBD2. V gave up 2 bases and J gave up 6 bases; unmatched junction bases: 0. This CDR3 is built from 14 residues. In nucleotides, the CDR3 is TGTGCCAGCAGTTTACTAGCGGGGGGCAATGAGCAGTTCTTC. Translated: CASSLLAGGNEQFF.

This clonotype has just a few counts. CDR3 loop: CASSNWRWASYNEQFF. In DNA, the CDR3 is TGCGCCAGCAGCAATTGGCGGTGGGCCAGCTACAATGAGCAGTTCTTC. The V call is TRBV5-1, the J call TRBJ2-1; D ambiguous. Trimming pared 4 bases from V and 3 bases from J, leaving 17 bases between. The CDR3 spans 16 residues. Germline lookup yields CDR1 SGHRS and CDR2 YFSETQ.

This clonotype has just a few counts. This chain connects TRBV4-1 to TRBJ1-5, with D perhaps TRBD1 (5 bases). Germline CDR1 is MGHRA and CDR2 is YSYEKL. The CDR3 is 14 residues long. V lost 1 base, J lost 5 bases, and 9 bases lay in between. The CDR3 DNA sequence: TGCGCCAGCAGCCAAGCAGGGACCGATCAGCCCCAGCATTTT. This gives the protein CASSQAGTDQPQHF.

This chain uses TRBV7-6 with TRBJ1-1; D is possibly TRBD1 (5 bases). Germline loops: CDR1 SGHVS, CDR2 FNYEAQ. V was trimmed by 1 base and J by 6 bases, leaving 9 bases between them. There are 13 residues in the CDR3. This CDR3 is CASSLGTGPEAFF. The CDR3 bases are TGTGCCAGCAGCTTAGGGACGGGGCCTGAAGCTTTCTTT.

This clonotype was counted between two and nine times. The chain carries TRBV20-1 and TRBJ1-4; 7 positions match TRBD1. The germline gives CDR1 DFQATT, CDR2 SNEGSKA (reference sequence). This CDR3 comprises 15 residues. The V and J ends lost 3 bases and 0 bases, in that order; junction bases with no gene match: 4. In nucleotides, the CDR3 is TGCAGTGCTAGGGGACAGCTTACAACTAATGAAAAACTGTTTTTT. It translates to CSARGQLTTNEKLFF.

In its sample, this clonotype was seen a few times. A junction boundary mismatches the germline segment, possibly from a read error. The chain employs TRBV20-1 and TRBJ2-7; a weak D match, TRBD1 (6 bases). The CDR3 totals 14 residues. Germline V lookup: CDR1 DFQATT, CDR2 SNEGSKA (reference sequence). DNA for the CDR3: TGCAGTGCTGGAGACAGGAGAAGCTCCTACGAGCAGTACTTC. As protein: CSAGDRRSSYEQYF.

This clonotype was seen only a few times. The chain uses TRBV19 and TRBJ1-5; a weak D match, TRBD1 (5 bases). CDR1 and CDR2 (germline): LNHDA, SQIVND (reference sequence). V shed 3 bases and J shed 6 bases, with 12 bases lying between them. CDR3 length equals 14 residues. For the CDR3, the DNA is TGTGCCAGTAGTATCCCAGGGCAGGGTCAGCCCCAGCATTTT. This sequence encodes CASSIPGQGQPQHF.

V is TRBV19 and J is TRBJ1-2; D unclear. Germline CDR1 and CDR2: LNHDA and SQIVND (reference sequence). The CDR3 sequence is 13 residues long. Trimming shortened V by 6 bases and J by 10 bases, and 18 bases separated the two germline ends. The CDR3 sequence: CASRDSTDDDYTF. In DNA, the CDR3 is TGTGCCAGTAGGGACTCCACGGATGATGACTACACCTTC.

V is TRBV12-5 and J is TRBJ2-3; D remains ambiguous. The CDR3 runs to 12 residues. Germline CDR1 and CDR2: LGHNT and FRNRAP. V lost 3 bases and J 4 bases, leaving 5 bases between the germline ends. The CDR3 sequence: CASGFSSDTQYF. CDR3 DNA: TGTGCTAGTGGTTTCTCTTCAGATACGCAGTATTTT.

The rearrangement links TRBV16 to TRBJ2-7, with TRBD1 as a possible D gene (6 bases). Germline assignment: CDR1 KGHSY and CDR2 FQNENV. The CDR3 consists of 16 residues. Deletions cut 2 bases from V and 0 bases from J, with 14 bases between. In nucleotides, the CDR3 is TGTGCCAGCAGCCAAATTCAGGGGACCAGCTCCTACGAGCAGTACTTC. Its protein is CASSQIQGTSSYEQYF.

Only a few counts were recorded for this clonotype. The CDR3, as DNA: TGCAGCGTTGAAGCCCGGATCTATGGCTACACCTTC. Residues: CSVEARIYGYTF. The V and J genes are TRBV29-1 and TRBJ1-2; D gene ambiguous. Germline assignment: CDR1 SQVTM and CDR2 ANQGSEA. V lost 1 base, J lost 4 bases, and 7 bases lay in between. There are 12 residues in the CDR3.

The chain recombines TRBV24-1 with TRBJ2-3, with D unclear. Trimming removed 4 bases from V and 0 bases from J, with 10 bases in between. The CDR3 extends over 15 amino acids. Germline V lookup: CDR1 KGHDR, CDR2 SFDVKD. CDR3 DNA: TGTGCCACCAGTGAGGTCACACCGAGCACAGATACGCAGTATTTT. Its protein is CATSEVTPSTDTQYF.

Only a few counts were recorded for this clonotype. The chain has TRBV4-2 and TRBJ2-7; D might be TRBD1 (6 bases). This CDR3 has 13 residues. In germline, CDR1 is LGHNA, CDR2 YNFKEQ. The V and J ends lost 3 bases and 6 bases respectively, with 12 bases between them. CDR3 in amino acids: CASSHVGGSEQYF. CDR3 in DNA: TGTGCCAGCAGCCATGTTGGGGGCAGCGAGCAGTACTTC.

The chain links TRBV25-1 to TRBJ2-7; the D is unclear. Trimming shortened V by 4 bases and J by 6 bases, and 7 bases separated the two germline ends. This CDR3 is 11 amino acids long. Germline V lookup: CDR1 MGHDK, CDR2 SYGVNS. Here the CDR3 reads CASSAGIEQYF. CDR3 in DNA: TGTGCCAGCAGTGCTGGGATCGAGCAGTACTTC.

This clonotype has just a few counts. The J gene is TRBJ1-1, the V gene TRBV6-5; the D gene is possibly TRBD1 (5 bases). V lost 6 bases, J lost 0 bases, and 14 bases lay in between. Per germline, CDR1 MNHEY and CDR2 SVGAGI. The CDR3 has 15 amino acids. The CDR3 loop is CASSQREGMNTEAFF. CDR3 bases: TGTGCCAGCAGCCAGCGGGAGGGGATGAACACTGAAGCTTTCTTT.

The chain has TRBV5-4 and TRBJ2-6; 7 bases map to TRBD1. CDR1 and CDR2 from the germline V gene are SGHNT and YYREEE (reference sequence). The CDR3 is 15 residues long. Trimming cost V 4 bases and J 4 bases; bases outside gene matches: 5. CDR3 nucleotide sequence: TGTGCCAGCAGCAGACAGGGATCAGGGGCCAACGTCCTGACTTTC. Its protein product is CASSRQGSGANVLTF.

There are a few counts of this clonotype. This rearrangement joins TRBV19 to TRBJ1-1; maybe TRBD1 (5 bases). Germline CDR1 reads LNHDA; CDR2 reads SQIVND (reference sequence). There are 12 residues in the CDR3. Trimming pared 10 bases from V and 4 bases from J, leaving 13 bases between. CDR3 protein: CAILGRGTEAFF. The CDR3, as DNA: TGTGCCATTCTCGGGAGGGGCACTGAAGCTTTCTTT.

This clonotype was seen a few times. This rearrangement joins TRBV11-2 to TRBJ2-3; 9 bases fit TRBD2. There are 14 residues in the CDR3. Germline CDR1 is SGHAT and CDR2 is FQNNGV. The junction had 8 bases not matched to a gene; V was cut back by 5 bases and J by 8 bases. The CDR3, as DNA: TGTGCCAGCAGCAGTCTAGCGGGGCCCAGTACGCAGTATTTT. It is translated as CASSSLAGPSTQYF.

This clonotype was counted a few times. The chain combines TRBV28 with TRBJ2-7; no clear D gene. With 2 bases removed from V and 3 bases from J, the gap between germline ends came to 14 bases. The CDR3 runs to 15 residues. Germline CDR1 MDHEN, CDR2 SYDVKM. As DNA, the CDR3 is TGTGCCAGCAGTTTAAGGCAGGATGGCAGCTACGAGCAGTACGTC. It encodes CASSLRQDGSYEQYV.

V usage is TRBV7-6 and J usage is TRBJ2-1; TRBD1 might be the D (6 bases). Germline values: CDR1 SGHVS, CDR2 FNYEAQ. V was trimmed by 5 bases and J by 3 bases, leaving 11 bases between them. The CDR3 runs 14 residues. The CDR3, as DNA: TGTGCCAGCAGCCAAGGGGGACGCTACAATGAGCAGTTCTTC. The encoded protein is CASSQGGRYNEQFF.

The V gene is TRBV4-1, the J gene TRBJ1-4, with D hard to call. Looked up from germline, CDR1 is MGHRA and CDR2 is YSYEKL. This CDR3 comprises 12 residues. Deletions cut 1 base from V and 5 bases from J, with 2 bases between. The CDR3 sequence is CASSQGNEKLFF. The CDR3 DNA reads as TGCGCCAGCAGCCAAGGGAATGAAAAACTGTTTTTT.

In this sample, this clonotype turned up a few times. The chain recombines TRBV4-1 with TRBJ2-7; D is perhaps TRBD1 (6 bases). There are 13 residues in the CDR3. Trimming took 0 bases from V and 6 from J, leaving 9 bases between them. The germline CDR1 and CDR2 sequences are MGHRA and YSYEKL. DNA of the CDR3: TGCGCCAGCAGCCAAGATAAAGGGGGCGAGCAGTACGTC. Translating gives CASSQDKGGEQYV.

The chain couples TRBV5-1 to TRBJ2-5; D may be TRBD1 (5 bases). The V gene's germline CDR1 is SGHRS and CDR2 YFSETQ. V lost 0 bases and J lost 2, with 11 bases in between. The CDR3 is 15 amino acids. The CDR3 DNA reads TGCGCCAGCAGCTTGGGGCAGGGTTGGCAAGAGACCCAGTACTTC. This encodes CASSLGQGWQETQYF.